The rows below give T cell receptor beta chains drawn from one sample of a study of blood T cell repertoires in COVID-19. The method was immunoSEQ multiplex PCR; TCRdb's version includes in-frame clones alone and lacks a portion of them. The repertoire holds approximately 230,000 clones, with approximately 90% as singletons. The specimen sequenced was PBMCs or T cells enriched from blood (not recorded which). These receptors all come from a man between 40 and 49 years old who had recovered from COVID-19. Both conserved end residues are trimmed from each CDR3.

>TRBV27|TRBJ2-5
ASSRGQGLETQY
>TRBV3-1/TRBV3-2|TRBJ1-4
ASSPPGREKLF
>TRBV6-5|TRBJ2-1
ASSSRTSGSGEQF
>TRBV2|TRBJ1-5
ASGGGRGTNQPQH
>TRBV7-9|TRBJ1-4
ATGTGQDEKLF
>TRBV30|TRBJ1-1
AWSVLQGRTEAF
>TRBV19|TRBJ1-6
ASSIKSTGWNSPLH
>TRBV25-1|TRBJ1-2
ASSELKGDGYT
>TRBV5-1|TRBJ1-2
ASSLGTGANYGYT
>TRBV7-6|TRBJ2-2
ASSLALSALRTGELF
>TRBV6-1|TRBJ2-7
ASSDRPYEQY
>TRBV6-2/TRBV6-3|TRBJ2-4
ASSYPTEHLL
>TRBV29-1|TRBJ2-7
SVEASSGTYEQY
>TRBV7-9|TRBJ2-2
ASSLLAGSGELF
>TRBV4-1|TRBJ1-6
ASSRGRDRGYNSPLH
>TRBV7-9|TRBJ1-1
ASSSSDWDRHTEAF
>TRBV29-1|TRBJ2-5
SAPGGQETQY
>TRBV7-8|TRBJ1-3
ASSSGLLGNTIY
>TRBV5-1|TRBJ2-6
ASSLSGTGANVLT
>TRBV15|TRBJ1-4
ATSSHIATNEKLF
>TRBV11-2|TRBJ2-7
ASSLDLRATYEQY
>TRBV13|TRBJ2-7
ASSSGTDRYEQY
>TRBV7-6|TRBJ1-2
ASSPDRGRANYGYT
>TRBV5-4|TRBJ1-1
ASSLNTRSTEAF
>TRBV19|TRBJ2-7
ASSRTSGTYEQY
>TRBV20-1|TRBJ2-1
SASTLAGPSRILEQF
>TRBV27|TRBJ2-7
ASTSSGTVYEQY
>TRBV11-2|TRBJ1-4
ASSLGVGANEKLF
>TRBV29-1|TRBJ2-2
SVRRSANTGELF
>TRBV5-4|TRBJ1-2
ASSLRGTGGGYT
>TRBV7-2|TRBJ2-2
ASSRTSGDDTGELF
>TRBV3-1/TRBV3-2|TRBJ2-7
ASSQGGGTYEQY
>TRBV19|TRBJ2-2
ASSIDGTAITGELF
>TRBV28|TRBJ2-3
ASSFGAGRTDTQY
>TRBV19|TRBJ1-5
ASTTAASNQPQH
>TRBV9|TRBJ2-7
ASSVDGGRKYEQY
>TRBV11-2|TRBJ1-4
ASRSGQNEKLF
>TRBV6-2/TRBV6-3|TRBJ1-1
ASTPRRNTEAF
>TRBV10-1|TRBJ2-1
ASSESGLGWTGDREQF
>TRBV29-1|TRBJ1-1
SAGTGGNTEAF
>TRBV6-5|TRBJ2-3
ASSSRVQDTQY
>TRBV11-3|TRBJ1-1
ASSSGDSNTEAF
>TRBV28|TRBJ1-2
ATRGDYGYT
>TRBV9|TRBJ2-3
ASSASTGTRGYTQY
>TRBV15|TRBJ2-2
ATSRDRGITGELF
>TRBV28|TRBJ1-1
ASRTPGQGDTEAF
>TRBV19|TRBJ2-3
ASSASEGGTQY
>TRBV3-1/TRBV3-2|TRBJ1-4
ASSQGGGRLNEKLF